This T cell receptor (beta chain) was retrieved from a study of identical twins. Points from the study as a whole: Insertions were reduced in abundant cord blood beta clonotypes but not in memory repertoires.

In its sample, this clonotype was seen once. Its matching antigen is unknown. TCRdb re-analysed the 5' RACE reads in MiXCR, keeping a single row per CDR3 protein. The repertoire holds approximately 700,000 distinct CDR3 sequences, with 15% to 20% as singletons. Germline V gives CDR1 DFQATT, CDR2 SNEGSKA (reference sequence). The CDR3 covers 14 residues. Trimming took off 3 bases at V and 3 bases at J, with 11 bases between the two ends. These same data were also listed under a study on T cells expressing NK-cell markers. That paper notes: Beta-chain profiling covered CD3+CD56+NKG2C+, CD3+CD56+NKG2C- and CD3+CD56-NKG2C+ sorted subsets.

The TCR sequence derives from a young woman in good health. The chain links TRBV20-1 to TRBJ2-2; D is unclear. The sample consisted of PBMCs. The CDR3 sequence is CSASKGSHTGELFF. The DNA for the CDR3 is TGCAGTGCTAGCAAGGGATCCCACACCGGGGAGCTGTTTTTT.